This entry lists 3 T cell receptor beta chains sequenced from one sample in a study of response to subunit inactivated influenza vaccine. TCRdb passed the RT-PCR reads through MiXCR, listing each CDR3 protein once. The sample includes about 620,000 distinct CDR3 sequences, approximately 10% of them seen just once. In addition, the sample was reused for a study of T cells expressing NK-cell markers. Per that study: Production of TCR beta cDNA relied on 5'RACE template switching with UMIs.

Specimen: PBMCs from blood, collected on the day of vaccination. These receptors originate from a man aged 50 to 59 who received an inactivated influenza vaccine.

The rearrangement joins TRBV5-1 to TRBJ2-5, with TRBD2 matching over 8 bases. The CDR3 is 14 amino acids. CDR1 is SGHRS and CDR2 is YFSETQ in the germline V gene. The V segment lost 4 bases and the J segment 2 bases; nucleotides outside the gene matches: 4. CDR3 region: CASSPGTRQETQYF. The CDR3 DNA is TGCGCCAGCAGCCCCGGGACTAGGCAAGAGACCCAGTACTTC.

This clonotype came up a few times. The chain is built from TRBV4-2 and TRBJ1-5, with TRBD1 as a possible D gene (6 bases). There are 16 residues in the CDR3. In germline, CDR1 is LGHNA, CDR2 YNFKEQ. V lost 0 bases, J lost 4 bases, and 13 bases lay in between. This CDR3 reads CASSQDLLQGNQPQHF. The CDR3 bases are TGTGCCAGCAGCCAAGATCTGTTACAGGGTAATCAGCCCCAGCATTTT.

This chain connects TRBV12-3 or TRBV12-4 to TRBJ2-3; a weak D match, TRBD2 (6 bases). The CDR3 spans 16 residues. Deletions cut 6 bases from V and 1 base from J, with 17 bases between. CDR3 in DNA: TGTGCCAGCAGCTCACATTCCCGGGAGCGCACAGATACGCAGTATTTT. It is translated as CASSSHSRERTDTQYF.